Detailed here is one T cell receptor (beta chain). Its antigen is unidentified. This sample stems from a study of graft-versus-host responses after intestinal transplantation. Study-wide background: All of the recipients had induction that used anti-thymocyte globulin, then tacrolimus and steroids for approximately 3 years.

Method: immunoSEQ multiplex PCR; TCRdb's copy keeps in-frame clones and lacks some. The sample shows around 110,000 clones, 85% to 95% of them seen only once. CDR1 is MNHEY, CDR2 SMNVEV, per germline (reference sequence). V lost 5 bases and J 3 bases, leaving 14 bases between the germline ends. The CDR3 covers 15 residues. Study observations and caveats: Across patients carrying graft-donor T cell macrochimerism, allografts held high graft-versus-host to host-versus-graft clonal ratios. There was an association between peak levels of circulating GvH clones and early post-transplant HvG declines.

The genes are TRBV27 and TRBJ1-5; TRBD1 might be the D (6 bases). The receptor's source is a human donor who was the organ donor for an intestinal transplant. The sample was unstimulated CD8+ T cells sorted from spleen or lymph node cells, taken before transplant. The CDR3 DNA sequence: TGTGCCAGCAGTCGGCGAGGGGGATCCAATCAGCCCCAGCATTTT. Its translation is CASSRRGGSNQPQHF.